Below, 20 T cell receptor beta chains from the same sample are listed, as sequenced in a study of blood T cell repertoires in COVID-19. Sequencing was performed with immunoSEQ multiplex PCR; in TCRdb, only in-frame clones are kept and a portion is missing. The sample lists 90,000 to 120,000 clones; 82% were seen once. The sample taken for sequencing was peripheral blood. These receptor sequences come from a man aged 60 to 69 with acute or convalescent COVID-19.

The chain has TRBV9 and TRBJ2-3; 10 nucleotides agree with TRBD2. This CDR3 is 15 amino acids long. Trimming cost V 0 bases and J 3 bases; bases outside gene matches: 1. Germline V gives CDR1 SGDLS, CDR2 YYNGEE. CDR3 coding DNA: TGTGCCAGCAGCGTAGATAGCGGGAGGACAGATACGCAGTATTTT. Its translation: CASSVDSGRTDTQYF.

This chain joins TRBV4-1 and TRBJ2-5, with D maybe TRBD2 (6 bases). The length of the CDR3 is 15 residues. Germline CDR1 reads MGHRA; CDR2 reads YSYEKL. V lost 0 bases, J lost 1 base, and 9 bases lay in between. The chain's CDR3 is CASSQDWRGQETQYF. The DNA of the CDR3 is TGCGCCAGCAGCCAAGATTGGCGGGGCCAAGAGACCCAGTACTTC.

The V gene is TRBV7-2, the J gene TRBJ1-6; TRBD1 is a possible D gene (6 bases). V was cut by 5 bases and J by 0 bases, with 17 bases left in between. Germline lookup yields CDR1 SGHTA and CDR2 FQGNSA. The CDR3 consists of 18 residues. The CDR3 loop is CASSGDMGALSYNSPLHF. The CDR3 DNA follows: TGTGCCAGCAGCGGGGACATGGGTGCGCTCTCCTATAATTCACCCCTCCACTTT.

CDR3 region: CASRAGDGLVTEAFF. CDR3 coding DNA: TGTGCCAGCAGGGCCGGAGACGGGTTAGTCACTGAAGCTTTCTTT. This chain connects TRBV6-5 to TRBJ1-1, with D hard to call. Germline CDR1 is MNHEY and CDR2 is SVGAGI. This CDR3 contains 15 residues. The V end was cut by 6 bases, the J end by 4 bases, with 18 bases between.

This chain links TRBV15 with TRBJ1-1; 9 nucleotides agree with TRBD1. There are 15 residues in the CDR3. V was pared by 5 bases and J by 5 bases, with 9 bases of the junction left unmatched. Per germline, CDR1 LNHNV and CDR2 YYDKDF (reference sequence). The CDR3: CATSDGTGFETEAFF. Written as DNA, the CDR3 is TGTGCCACCAGCGACGGGACAGGGTTTGAAACTGAAGCTTTCTTT.

The rearrangement joins TRBV30 to TRBJ2-3; possibly TRBD2 for D (5 bases). CDR3 length equals 13 residues. The germline V gene has CDR1 GTSNPN and CDR2 SVGIG (reference sequence). Trimming cost V 1 base and J 0 bases, with 5 bases left between them. CDR3 nucleotides: TGTGCCTGGAGTGGGACTAGCACAGATACGCAGTATTTT. The encoded protein is CAWSGTSTDTQYF.

The rearrangement links TRBV30 to TRBJ1-5; tentative D call: TRBD1 (6 bases). The CDR3 is 13 residues long. With 5 bases removed from V and 5 bases from J, the gap between germline ends came to 13 bases. Germline assignment: CDR1 GTSNPN and CDR2 SVGIG (reference sequence). The CDR3 loop is CAWDKTGYQPQHF. CDR3 sequence (DNA): TGTGCCTGGGATAAGACAGGTTATCAGCCCCAGCATTTT.

This clone was seen a few times. The V call is TRBV5-4, the J call TRBJ2-3; TRBD2 matches 10 bases. Germline V gene lookup returns CDR1 SGHNT and CDR2 YYREEE (reference sequence). The CDR3 totals 15 residues. J lost 1 base, V lost 4 bases, and 3 bases had no gene match. The CDR3 coding sequence is TGTGCCAGCAGCCCCGGGACTAGCGGCACAGATACGCAGTATTTT. It codes for CASSPGTSGTDTQYF.

The genes are TRBV5-1 and TRBJ1-1; maybe TRBD1 (5 bases). Germline V lookup: CDR1 SGHRS, CDR2 YFSETQ. The CDR3 is 15 amino acids. Deletions cut 4 bases from V and 7 bases from J, with 20 bases between. The CDR3 coding sequence is TGCGCCAGCAGCGGAGGTCTGAGGGGAGGTATTGAAGCTTTCTTT. It is translated as CASSGGLRGGIEAFF. Complete variable domain (other parts from reference TRBV5-1 and TRBJ1-1): KAGVTQTPRYLIKTRGQQVTLSCSPISGHRSVSWYQQTPGQGLQFLFEYFSETQRNKGNFPGRFSGRQFSNSRSEMNVSTLELGDSALYLCASSGGLRGGIEAFFGQGTRLTVV.

V usage is TRBV9 and J usage is TRBJ2-5; the match to TRBD1 covers 12 bases. Per the germline V gene, CDR1 is SGDLS and CDR2 is YYNGEE. There are 15 residues in the CDR3. V shed 0 bases, J shed 6 bases, and the junction held 3 bases outside the gene matches. For the CDR3, the DNA is TGTGCCAGCAGCGTAGGGGGACAGGGGGCAAAGACCCAGTACTTC. Protein: CASSVGGQGAKTQYF.

This chain joins TRBV7-3 and TRBJ2-1; a possible D gene is TRBD2 (5 bases). This CDR3 region has 15 residues. Germline V lookup: CDR1 SGHTA, CDR2 FQGTGA. With 3 bases removed from V and 4 bases from J, the gap between germline ends came to 13 bases. CDR3 protein: CASSFSAGTYNEQFF. DNA for the CDR3: TGTGCCAGCAGCTTTTCGGCGGGCACTTACAATGAGCAGTTCTTC.

The chain recombines TRBV3-1 (or the pseudogene TRBV3-2) with TRBJ2-7; a weak D match, TRBD2 (5 bases). Per germline, CDR1 LGHDT and CDR2 YNNKEL (reference sequence). V lost 5 bases and J lost 2, with 22 bases in between. The CDR3 runs 17 residues. Here the CDR3 DNA reads TGTGCCAGCAGCGCCATCCCCCGGGATCGATTAACCTACGAGCAGTACTTC. Translating it yields CASSAIPRDRLTYEQYF.

A single count supports this clone. The chain links TRBV3-1 (or the pseudogene TRBV3-2) to TRBJ2-7; possible D gene TRBD1, 5 bases. The CDR3 runs 17 residues. V gave up 0 bases and J gave up 6 bases, with 21 bases separating them. Germline values: CDR1 LGHDT, CDR2 YNNKEL (reference sequence). CDR3 sequence reads: CASSQEGGAGKGREQYF. The CDR3 DNA reads TGTGCCAGCAGCCAAGAGGGTGGGGCAGGGAAAGGGCGCGAGCAGTACTTC.

This chain uses TRBV28 with TRBJ2-1; 7 bases agree with TRBD1. The trim removed 2 bases at V and 2 bases at J, leaving 6 bases unmatched. This CDR3 has 16 amino acids. The germline gives CDR1 MDHEN, CDR2 SYDVKM. Here the CDR3 DNA reads TGTGCCAGCAGTTTACGCGACAGGGACCCCTACAATGAGCAGTTCTTC. Encoded protein: CASSLRDRDPYNEQFF.

This chain uses TRBV6-1 with TRBJ2-1, with D possibly TRBD2 on 6 matching bases. V lost 0 bases, J lost 6 bases, and 15 bases lay in between. Germline V gene lookup returns CDR1 MNHNS and CDR2 SASEGT. This CDR3 contains 16 residues. CDR3 sequence reads: CASSEARSGGTNEQFF. The CDR3, as DNA: TGTGCCAGCAGTGAAGCTCGGTCCGGGGGTACCAATGAGCAGTTCTTC.

V usage is TRBV6-2 or TRBV6-3 and J usage is TRBJ1-1; a possible D gene is TRBD1 (6 bases). This CDR3 spans 14 amino acids. Germline CDR1 MNHEY, CDR2 SVGEGT. With 0 bases removed from V and 1 base from J, the gap between germline ends came to 6 bases. CDR3: CASSYSTGNTEAFF. In DNA, the CDR3 is TGTGCCAGCAGTTACTCGACAGGGAACACTGAAGCTTTCTTT.

In DNA, the CDR3 is TGTGCCAGCAGCCTTGCGGGGGGTCAGCCCCAGCATTTT. Its translation is CASSLAGGQPQHF. This sequence joins TRBV16 and TRBJ1-5; the D gene is possibly TRBD1 (5 bases). Germline CDR1 reads KGHSY; CDR2 reads FQNENV. Deletions cut 4 bases from V and 6 bases from J, with 10 bases between. The CDR3 extends over 13 amino acids. Full variable domain (remainder filled in from reference TRBV16 and TRBJ1-5): GEEVAQTPKHLVRGEGQKAKLYCAPIKGHSYVFWYQQVLKNEFKFLISFQNENVFDETGMPKERFSAKCLPNSPCSLEIQATKLEDSAVYFCASSLAGGQPQHFGDGTRLSIL.

The J gene is TRBJ2-2, the V gene TRBV2; TRBD1 agrees at 7 bases. The CDR3 extends over 15 amino acids. The trim removed 6 bases at V and 1 base at J, leaving 5 bases unmatched. The germline V gene has CDR1 SNHLY and CDR2 FYNNEI. In DNA, the CDR3 is TGTGCCAGCAGACCCGGGACAGTGAACACCGGGGAGCTGTTTTTT. It is translated as CASRPGTVNTGELFF.

This clone was seen only once. The chain recombines TRBV11-2 with TRBJ2-1; 10 bases align to TRBD2. The CDR3 loop spans 15 amino acids. Germline assignment: CDR1 SGHAT and CDR2 FQNNGV. V lost 6 bases and J lost 4; bases outside the gene matches: 6. The CDR3 loop is CASRPTSGNYNEQFF. Here the CDR3 DNA reads TGTGCCAGCAGACCCACTAGCGGGAATTACAATGAGCAGTTCTTC.

The chain combines TRBV28 with TRBJ2-1, with 12 bases lining up with TRBD2. Germline V gene lookup returns CDR1 MDHEN and CDR2 SYDVKM. V gave up 4 bases and J gave up 7 bases; unmatched junction bases: 5. This CDR3 has 15 amino acids. The CDR3 DNA follows: TGTGCCAGCAGTTCTAGCGGGAGGGCCTCTAATGAGCAGTTCTTC. Protein: CASSSSGRASNEQFF. Together with reference TRBV28 and TRBJ2-1, the CDR3 gives the full variable domain: DVKVTQSSRYLVKRTGEKVFLECVQDMDHENMFWYRQDPGLGLRLIYFSYDVKMKEKGDIPEGYSVSREKKERFSLILESASTNQTSMYLCASSSSGRASNEQFFGPGTRLTVL.